This T cell receptor beta chain was recovered during a study of CD8 T cells in Susac syndrome. The CDR3 extends over 14 amino acids. V gave up 6 bases and J gave up 8 bases; unmatched junction bases: 7. The V gene's germline CDR1 is KGHSH and CDR2 LQKENI. RNA amounts of roughly 0.45 to 1 ug underwent reverse transcription with random hexamers. TCRdb processed the immunoSEQ multiplex PCR reads anew with MiXCR; each CDR3 protein has one entry. This table holds 120,000 to 150,000 distinct CDR3 sequences, around 94% found once. Specimen: CD4+ T cells from PBMCs. The J gene is TRBJ1-6, the V gene TRBV18; 7 bases map to TRBD1. This clonotype was obtained from a human donor in good health. The CDR3 DNA is TGTGCCAGCTCGACAAGACAGGGCGATTCACCCCTCCACTTT. Residues: CASSTRQGDSPLHF.